What follows are 18 T cell receptor beta chains derived from one specimen sequenced in a study of cytomegalovirus exposure and HLA in healthy donors. PCR amplification relied on 60 Vbeta primers (plus 13 Jbeta primers). Some clones are missing from TCRdb's copy, which holds only in-frame ones; the method was immunoSEQ multiplex PCR. The table includes 120,000 to 150,000 clones, around 75% detected once. Sequenced: PBMCs. These TCRs come from a female donor in good health and CMV-seronegative.

The rearrangement links TRBV2 to TRBJ2-2; D is uncertain. The germline V and J ends were trimmed by 3 bases and 1 base, with 6 bases remaining between them. Germline CDR1 reads SNHLY; CDR2 reads FYNNEI. The CDR3 spans 14 residues. CDR3 loop: CASSDTVNTGELFF. CDR3 nucleotide sequence: TGTGCCAGCAGTGACACGGTGAACACCGGGGAGCTGTTTTTT.

V and J are TRBV6-5 and TRBJ2-1; 13 bases are shared with TRBD2. Looked up from germline, CDR1 is MNHEY and CDR2 is SVGAGI. The ends lost 7 bases at V and 10 bases at J; junction bases unmatched: 10. This CDR3 is built from 15 residues. The CDR3 sequence: CASMGTSGTQGEQFF. In DNA form, the CDR3 reads TGTGCCAGCATGGGGACTAGCGGGACCCAAGGGGAGCAGTTCTTC.

This chain joins TRBV9 and TRBJ1-4; 9 bases map to TRBD1. From germline, CDR1 is SGDLS and CDR2 YYNGEE. With 3 bases clipped from V and 7 bases from J, the junction kept 13 bases outside the gene matches. The CDR3 contains 17 residues. CDR3 loop: CASSGSPGQGGGEKLFF. The CDR3 region has the DNA TGTGCCAGCAGCGGCAGTCCGGGACAGGGAGGAGGTGAAAAACTGTTTTTT.

V usage is TRBV6-6 and J usage is TRBJ2-7, with TRBD1 matching 7 bases. Per germline, CDR1 MNHNY and CDR2 SVGAGI (reference sequence). CDR3 length: 15 residues. The J segment lost 4 bases and the V segment lost 0 bases, leaving 6 bases of the junction unmatched. The CDR3 loop is CASSYSTGTQYEQYF. The CDR3 DNA reads as TGTGCCAGCAGTTACTCGACAGGGACGCAATACGAGCAGTACTTC.

The chain couples TRBV5-4 to TRBJ2-2, with D hard to call. The CDR3 length is 13 residues. CDR1 and CDR2 (germline): SGHNT, YYREEE (reference sequence). V was trimmed by 2 bases and J by 6 bases, leaving 8 bases between them. The DNA for the CDR3 is TGTGCCAGCAGCTTAACCACTTCCGGGGAGCTGTTTTTT. Protein product: CASSLTTSGELFF. Full variable domain (remainder filled in from reference TRBV5-4 and TRBJ2-2): ETGVTQSPTHLIKTRGQQVTLRCSSQSGHNTVSWYQQALGQGPQFIFQYYREEENGRGNFPPRFSGLQFPNYSSELNVNALELDDSALYLCASSLTTSGELFFGEGSRLTVL.

The chain employs TRBV28 and TRBJ2-7; weak D call: TRBD1 (5 bases). Germline V gene data show CDR1 as MDHEN and CDR2 as SYDVKM. The CDR3 covers 13 residues. V was clipped by 5 bases and J by 4 bases, with 12 bases between them. The CDR3 bases are TGTGCCAGCAGTATGGGCAGGGAATACGAGCAGTACTTC. Translating it yields CASSMGREYEQYF. Looking up the rest from reference TRBV28 and TRBJ2-7 gives the full variable domain: DVKVTQSSRYLVKRTGEKVFLECVQDMDHENMFWYRQDPGLGLRLIYFSYDVKMKEKGDIPEGYSVSREKKERFSLILESASTNQTSMYLCASSMGREYEQYFGPGTRLTVT.

V usage is TRBV7-3 and J usage is TRBJ1-1; D is uncertain. The CDR3 is 14 residues long. V gave up 0 bases and J gave up 1 base, with 6 bases separating them. Germline CDR1 SGHTA, CDR2 FQGTGA. This CDR3 reads CASSLTAWNTEAFF. CDR3 coding DNA: TGTGCCAGCAGCTTAACGGCTTGGAACACTGAAGCTTTCTTT.

The chain employs TRBV2 and TRBJ1-5; D unclear. The germline V and J ends were trimmed by 8 bases and 0 bases, with 8 bases remaining between them. The germline CDR1 and CDR2 sequences are SNHLY and FYNNEI. The CDR3 has 13 residues. The CDR3 DNA reads as TGTGCCAGCTTGGAGACTAGCAATCAGCCCCAGCATTTT. Translated: CASLETSNQPQHF.

The rearrangement joins TRBV11-2 to TRBJ2-7, with D hard to call. The CDR3 covers 13 residues. The germline V gene has CDR1 SGHAT and CDR2 FQNNGV. Trimming took 1 base from V and 4 from J, leaving 8 bases between them. The CDR3 region is CASSLVQTYEQYF. The CDR3 nucleotides read TGTGCCAGCAGCTTAGTACAGACGTACGAGCAGTACTTC.

This clone occurred once. This rearrangement joins TRBV12-5 to TRBJ2-3; D remains unclear. The length of the CDR3 is 13 residues. Germline-derived CDR1 and CDR2 are LGHNT and FRNRAP. Between the trimmed V and J ends, which lost 0 bases and 6 bases, there was a span of 7 bases. The CDR3, as DNA: TGTGCTAGTGGTTTGGTACCCGAGGATACGCAGTATTTT. This codes for CASGLVPEDTQYF.

The gene calls are TRBV28 and TRBJ1-2, with a possible D match to TRBD1 (6 bases). The CDR3 contains 14 residues. Germline values: CDR1 MDHEN, CDR2 SYDVKM. V was clipped by 2 bases and J by 6 bases, with 13 bases between them. The CDR3 here is CASSLSGTIDGYTF. CDR3 DNA: TGTGCCAGCAGTTTAAGTGGGACAATCGATGGCTACACCTTC.

The rearrangement links TRBV6-5 to TRBJ1-3, with unresolved D. CDR1 and CDR2 (germline): MNHEY, SVGAGI. CDR3 length: 14 residues. V gave up 3 bases and J gave up 2 bases, with 8 bases separating them. CDR3 region: CASSYLEAGNTIYF. The CDR3 coding sequence is TGTGCCAGCAGTTATCTAGAAGCTGGAAACACCATATATTTT.

The J gene is TRBJ1-1, the V gene TRBV10-2; the match to TRBD1 covers 8 bases. Germline V gene sequence: CDR1 WSHSY, CDR2 SAAADI. V was clipped by 6 bases and J by 5 bases; unmatched bases: 11. This CDR3 is built from 15 residues. CDR3 region: CASSDYLRGRTEAFF. The DNA for the CDR3 is TGCGCCAGCAGCGACTACCTCAGGGGGCGAACTGAAGCTTTCTTT.

The chain uses TRBV5-1 and TRBJ1-2; TRBD1 matches at 11 bases. The CDR3 extends over 14 amino acids. CDR1 is SGHRS and CDR2 is YFSETQ in the germline V gene. V was clipped by 4 bases and J by 4 bases; unmatched bases: 3. The CDR3 DNA is TGCGCCAGCAGCCCCGGGACAGGGGGCTATGGCTACACCTTC. This sequence encodes CASSPGTGGYGYTF.

The V gene is TRBV7-7, the J gene TRBJ2-5; the match to TRBD1 covers 8 bases. Germline CDR1 and CDR2: SSHAT and FNYEAQ (reference sequence). This CDR3 comprises 14 residues. Trimming took 4 bases from V and 5 from J; bases not matched to a gene: 6. CDR3 amino acids: CASSSDRGGETQYF. The CDR3 bases are TGTGCCAGCAGCTCAGACAGGGGCGGGGAGACCCAGTACTTC.

For the CDR3, the DNA is TGTGCCAGTACCCCATCCGGGCGGGGACAGGGGGGAAGGACTGAAGCTTTCTTT. Its protein product is CASTPSGRGQGGRTEAFF. The chain joins TRBV19 to TRBJ1-1; TRBD1 matches at 11 bases. The germline V gene has CDR1 LNHDA and CDR2 SQIVND (reference sequence). The CDR3 has 18 amino acids. V dropped 7 bases and J dropped 5; count of bases not matched to a gene: 18.

The chain carries TRBV4-1 and TRBJ2-7, with TRBD1 as a possible D gene (5 bases). The germline V gene has CDR1 MGHRA and CDR2 YSYEKL. The CDR3 runs 14 residues. V was trimmed by 5 bases and J by 3 bases, leaving 14 bases between them. CDR3 in amino acids: CASSLDKGRYEQYF. CDR3 in DNA: TGCGCCAGCAGCTTAGACAAGGGGCGCTACGAGCAGTACTTC.

This chain links TRBV28 with TRBJ1-5; D not certain. CDR1 and CDR2 (germline): MDHEN, SYDVKM. V was trimmed by 4 bases and J by 3 bases, leaving 4 bases between them. This CDR3 has 12 amino acids. The CDR3 is CASSSVNQPQHF. The CDR3 DNA follows: TGTGCCAGCAGTTCAGTCAATCAGCCCCAGCATTTT.